The rows below give T cell receptor beta chains drawn from one sample of a study of blood T cell repertoires in COVID-19. TCRdb's copy holds only in-frame clones and misses some; the assay was immunoSEQ multiplex PCR. Found here are 25,000 to 30,000 clones, 90% of them singletons; the top ten hold more than 1.5%. Material: peripheral blood. These receptors were collected from an older woman with active COVID-19. Both conserved end residues are part of each CDR3. A D gene is named only where the DNA matches it firmly. Clone size is stated in some rows and not others, as once, few, many or a class when expanded.

V: TRBV9
D: .
J: TRBJ2-5
size: .
DNA: TGTGCCAGCAGCGCACCGACTGGAACGGAGACCCAGTACTTC
CDR3: CASSAPTGTETQYF

V: TRBV19
D: .
J: TRBJ2-7
size: once
DNA: TGTGCCAGTAGTATAGGGACCACAGGGAACTACGAGCAGTACTTC
CDR3: CASSIGTTGNYEQYF

V: TRBV19
D: TRBD1
J: TRBJ1-4
size: .
DNA: TGTGCCAGTAACCCAACAGGGGCCTTGACAACTAATGAAAAACTGTTTTTT
CDR3: CASNPTGALTTNEKLFF

V: TRBV2
D: TRBD1
J: TRBJ1-6
size: .
DNA: TGTGCCAGCAGTAAGCACAGGGGAGGTTCACCCCTCCACTTT
CDR3: CASSKHRGGSPLHF

V: TRBV7-9
D: .
J: TRBJ1-2
size: .
DNA: TGTGCCAGCAGCGACTCCGACAGGCAGCAAGGCTACACCTTC
CDR3: CASSDSDRQQGYTF

V: TRBV10-1
D: .
J: TRBJ2-1
size: .
DNA: TGCGCCCAAACGAGGGCTAGCCTCTACTCCATCCATGAGCAGTTCTTC
CDR3: CAQTRASLYSIHEQFF

V: TRBV4-3
D: TRBD2
J: TRBJ2-3
size: .
DNA: TGCGCCAGCAGCCAACAAGCGACTAGCGGGGGGGGTCCAGATACGCAGTATTTT
CDR3: CASSQQATSGGGPDTQYF

V: TRBV28
D: .
J: TRBJ1-4
size: .
DNA: TGTGCCAGCAGAAAATCCGGGACATCTTCTGAAAAACTGTTTTTT
CDR3: CASRKSGTSSEKLFF

V: TRBV11-2
D: TRBD1
J: TRBJ2-3
size: .
DNA: TGTGCCAGCACCACAGGGTGGGGGACAGGGGGCACAGATACGCAGTATTTT
CDR3: CASTTGWGTGGTDTQYF

V: TRBV2
D: TRBD2
J: TRBJ2-3
size: .
DNA: TGTGCCAGCAAGGTAGCGGGAGGGGGTACGCAGTATTTT
CDR3: CASKVAGGGTQYF

V: TRBV6-6
D: TRBD1
J: TRBJ1-1
size: .
DNA: TGTGCCAGCAGTTCGGGACAGCTCGTTGGAACTTTCTTT
CDR3: CASSSGQLVGTFF

V: TRBV5-6
D: TRBD1
J: TRBJ2-4
size: .
DNA: TGTGCCAGCAGCTTCACAGGGGGAAACATTCAGTACTTC
CDR3: CASSFTGGNIQYF

V: TRBV7-9
D: .
J: TRBJ1-1
size: .
DNA: TGTGCCAGCACCTACGCAGGGGTGAACACTGAAGCTTTCTTT
CDR3: CASTYAGVNTEAFF

V: TRBV4-1
D: .
J: TRBJ2-2
size: .
DNA: TGCGCCAGCAGCCAAGGTACGGGAGTAGAGCTGTTTTTT
CDR3: CASSQGTGVELFF

V: TRBV19
D: TRBD1
J: TRBJ1-2
size: .
DNA: TGTGCCAGTAGGACAGGGAACTATGGCTACACCTTC
CDR3: CASRTGNYGYTF

V: TRBV27
D: .
J: TRBJ1-1
size: .
DNA: TGTGCCAGCAGTTTGGGGGGGCTGAACACTGAAGCTTTCTTT
CDR3: CASSLGGLNTEAFF

V: TRBV7-2
D: TRBD2
J: TRBJ2-5
size: few
DNA: TGTGCCAGCAGCCCTATAGCGGGCACCCAAGAGACCCAGTACTTC
CDR3: CASSPIAGTQETQYF

V: TRBV28
D: .
J: TRBJ2-7
size: .
DNA: TGTGCCAGCCTACTCGGCGGCGGAAGGGGAATCTACGAGCAGTACTTC
CDR3: CASLLGGGRGIYEQYF

V: TRBV7-9
D: TRBD1
J: TRBJ2-5
size: once
DNA: TGTGCCAGCAGCGGCAGGGGGCTGCAAGAGACCCAGTACTTC
CDR3: CASSGRGLQETQYF

V: TRBV5-1
D: .
J: TRBJ2-1
size: .
DNA: TGCGCCAGCAGCTTGGCCGTAGGGGCTAGTGAGCAGTTCTTC
CDR3: CASSLAVGASEQFF

V: TRBV5-8
D: .
J: TRBJ1-4
size: few
DNA: TGTGCCAGCAGCTATCTTAGGGGAACTAATGAAAAACTGTTTTTT
CDR3: CASSYLRGTNEKLFF

V: TRBV29-1
D: TRBD1
J: TRBJ1-1
size: .
DNA: TGCAGCGTATCCCTGGGACAGGGCACTGAAGCTTTCTTT
CDR3: CSVSLGQGTEAFF

V: TRBV7-2
D: TRBD2
J: TRBJ2-7
size: .
DNA: TGTGCCAGCAGCTTACGGGCTAGCGGGAGGGTGGAGCAGTACTTC
CDR3: CASSLRASGRVEQYF

V: TRBV5-1
D: .
J: TRBJ2-7
size: .
DNA: TGCGCCAGCAGCCGTCTGAAGGGGGAATCCTACGAGCAGTACTTC
CDR3: CASSRLKGESYEQYF

V: TRBV5-5
D: TRBD1
J: TRBJ1-1
size: .
DNA: TGTGCCAGCAGCCTCAGACAGGGGGGGAACACTGAAGCTTTCTTT
CDR3: CASSLRQGGNTEAFF

V: TRBV28
D: TRBD1
J: TRBJ2-2
size: .
DNA: TGTGCCTCTTCCGGGACAGGGGGGACCGGGGAGCTGTTTTTT
CDR3: CASSGTGGTGELFF

V: TRBV29-1
D: TRBD2
J: TRBJ2-3
size: .
DNA: TGCAGCGTAGGAGGGGGCCTAGCGGGATGGGGTTTCGCAGATACGCAGTATTTT
CDR3: CSVGGGLAGWGFADTQYF

V: TRBV27
D: TRBD1
J: TRBJ2-7
size: .
DNA: TGTGCCAGCAGTATGGGACAGCTCCCTCACGAGCAGTACTTC
CDR3: CASSMGQLPHEQYF

V: TRBV5-5
D: .
J: TRBJ2-7
size: .
DNA: TGTGCCAGCAGCTTGGAAGGGGGTGGGGCCTACGAGCAGTACTTC
CDR3: CASSLEGGGAYEQYF

V: TRBV28
D: .
J: TRBJ1-3
size: .
DNA: TGTGCCAGCAGGCGGGGGAGCTCTGGAAACACCATATATTTT
CDR3: CASRRGSSGNTIYF

V: TRBV11-2
D: TRBD1
J: TRBJ1-2
size: .
DNA: TGTGCCAGCAGCTTATCGGGACAGGCCACTAACTATGGCTACACCTTC
CDR3: CASSLSGQATNYGYTF

V: TRBV6-2/TRBV6-3
D: TRBD1
J: TRBJ2-3
size: .
DNA: TGTGCCAGCAGTTACTCCCCCCGACAGGGCACTACGGCGGGCACAGATACGCAGTATTTT
CDR3: CASSYSPRQGTTAGTDTQYF

V: TRBV10-3
D: .
J: TRBJ2-1
size: .
DNA: TGTGCCATCAGTGAGTCGATTGGACAGTCTAGGTACGGTGAGCAGTTCTTC
CDR3: CAISESIGQSRYGEQFF

V: TRBV19
D: .
J: TRBJ2-7
size: .
DNA: TGTGCCAGTAGTACCACCGGAGGGACCCAGCAGTACTTC
CDR3: CASSTTGGTQQYF

V: TRBV2
D: TRBD1
J: TRBJ1-5
size: .
DNA: TGTGCCAGCAGGGACCCAGGGACAGGGATCGTGGGACAGCCCCAGCATTTT
CDR3: CASRDPGTGIVGQPQHF

V: TRBV15
D: TRBD1
J: TRBJ1-5
size: .
DNA: TGTGCCACCAGCATATACAGGGGCGAGCAGCCCCAGCATTTT
CDR3: CATSIYRGEQPQHF

V: TRBV28
D: TRBD1
J: TRBJ2-6
size: .
DNA: TGTGCCAGCAGTTTACTTGGGACAGGGGGATTCTCTGGGGCCAACGTCCTGACTTTC
CDR3: CASSLLGTGGFSGANVLTF

V: TRBV2
D: TRBD2
J: TRBJ2-7
size: .
DNA: TGTGCCAGCAGTGAAGCGCGGGGGACTAGCGGGAGACTCTACGAGCAGTACTTC
CDR3: CASSEARGTSGRLYEQYF

V: TRBV19
D: .
J: TRBJ1-5
size: .
DNA: TGTGCCAGTAGTGGGCTTCAGTTCCCTCTCAGTCAGCCCCAGCATTTT
CDR3: CASSGLQFPLSQPQHF

V: TRBV24-1
D: TRBD1
J: TRBJ2-2
size: .
DNA: TGTGCCACCAGTGAGCCGGGACAGGGTGTGACCGGGGAGCTGTTTTTT
CDR3: CATSEPGQGVTGELFF

V: TRBV14
D: TRBD1
J: TRBJ1-4
size: .
DNA: TGTGCCAGCAGCCAAAACAGGGGGCTTGAAAAACTGTTTTTT
CDR3: CASSQNRGLEKLFF

V: TRBV10-3
D: TRBD2
J: TRBJ2-2
size: .
DNA: TGTGCCATCAGTGAGCCAACCAATCGGACTAGCCGGAACACCGGGGAGCTGTTTTTT
CDR3: CAISEPTNRTSRNTGELFF

V: TRBV19
D: .
J: TRBJ2-6
size: .
DNA: TGTGCCAGTAGTATAGGAGGAGGGTATGGGGCCAACGTCCTGACTTTC
CDR3: CASSIGGGYGANVLTF

V: TRBV19
D: TRBD1
J: TRBJ1-2
size: .
DNA: TGTGCCAGTCGGGACAGGGAGAACTATGGCTACACCTTC
CDR3: CASRDRENYGYTF

V: TRBV4-1
D: .
J: TRBJ1-2
size: .
DNA: TGCGCCAGCAGCCAAGATCTTGCGGAGAGGAGTGGCTACACCTTC
CDR3: CASSQDLAERSGYTF

V: TRBV6-1
D: TRBD1
J: TRBJ2-5
size: .
DNA: TGTGCCAGCAGTGGGGGCCGGGACAGGGGGCTAAGAGAGACCCAGTACTTC
CDR3: CASSGGRDRGLRETQYF

V: TRBV4-1
D: TRBD2
J: TRBJ2-1
size: .
DNA: TGCGCCAGCAGCCAAGGTGGCGGGAGGGGTCACAATGAGCAGTTCTTC
CDR3: CASSQGGGRGHNEQFF

V: TRBV5-5
D: .
J: TRBJ1-6
size: .
DNA: TGTGCCAGCAGCGCCCCGGGGGGGCAGTATAATTCACCCCTCCACTTT
CDR3: CASSAPGGQYNSPLHF

V: TRBV7-2
D: TRBD2
J: TRBJ2-5
size: .
DNA: TGTGCCAGCAGCTCGCCTCTCAGACTAGCGGGAGAGACCCAGTACTTC
CDR3: CASSSPLRLAGETQYF

V: TRBV7-9
D: TRBD1
J: TRBJ1-6
size: .
DNA: TGTGCCAGCAGCCAGGACAGGGGATATAATTCACCCCTCCACTTT
CDR3: CASSQDRGYNSPLHF

V: TRBV4-1
D: TRBD2
J: TRBJ2-7
size: once
DNA: TGCGCCAGCAGCCGCCCTGGGACTAGCGGTTCCTACGAGCAGTACTTC
CDR3: CASSRPGTSGSYEQYF

V: TRBV19
D: .
J: TRBJ2-1
size: .
DNA: TGTGCCAGTAGTATAAGGCGACAGGGACGGGAGGGGGAGCAGTTCTTC
CDR3: CASSIRRQGREGEQFF

V: TRBV7-2
D: TRBD2
J: TRBJ2-7
size: few
DNA: TGTGCCAGCAGCCCCTTGGCGGGAGAGTCCTACGAGCAGTACTTC
CDR3: CASSPLAGESYEQYF

V: TRBV2
D: TRBD2
J: TRBJ2-3
size: .
DNA: TGTGCCAGCAGTGCGCCGGGCGGGAGGACAGATACGCAGTATTTT
CDR3: CASSAPGGRTDTQYF